There are a few counts of the clone carrying this TCR beta chain. Its target is unknown. The data were taken from a study of T cell repertoires in cytomegalovirus infection. TCRdb called the reads again in MiXCR, with one record for every CDR3 protein. The sample records around 710,000 distinct CDR3 sequences, approximately 32% being singletons. The CDR3 is 16 residues long. CDR1 is MNHEY and CDR2 is SMNVEV in the germline V gene (reference sequence). Losses at the gene ends were 5 bases for V and 6 bases for J; bases not matched to a gene: 9. The sample here was cultured CD8+ T cells from PBMCs, taken from culture after CMV antigen stimulation. The TCR originated in a human donor in good health (CMV status not recorded). Some clones in this sample may be carry-over from other donors' samples. The chain joins TRBV27 to TRBJ1-6, with 8 positions matching TRBD1. The CDR3 DNA is TGTGCCAGCAGTAGCAGGGGGCGCATTGGTAATTCACCCCTCCACTTT. This codes for CASSSRGRIGNSPLHF.